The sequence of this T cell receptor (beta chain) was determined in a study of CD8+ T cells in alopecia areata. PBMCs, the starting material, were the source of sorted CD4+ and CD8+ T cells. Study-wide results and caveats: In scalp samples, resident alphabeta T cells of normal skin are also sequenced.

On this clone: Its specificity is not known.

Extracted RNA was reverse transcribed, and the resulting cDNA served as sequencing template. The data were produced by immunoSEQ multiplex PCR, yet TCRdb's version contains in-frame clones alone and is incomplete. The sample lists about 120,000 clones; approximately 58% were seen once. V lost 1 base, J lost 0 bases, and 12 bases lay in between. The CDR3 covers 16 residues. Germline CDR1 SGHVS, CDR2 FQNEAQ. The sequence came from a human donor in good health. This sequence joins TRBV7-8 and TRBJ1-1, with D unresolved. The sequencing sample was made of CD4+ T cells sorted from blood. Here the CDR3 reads CASSLEGANMNTEAFF. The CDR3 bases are TGTGCCAGCAGCTTAGAAGGAGCCAACATGAACACTGAAGCTTTCTTT.